The 19 T cell receptor beta chains given below trace back to one sample, sequenced in a study of tissue T cells after allogeneic stem cell transplantation. Some clones are missing from TCRdb's copy, which holds only in-frame ones; the method was immunoSEQ multiplex PCR. The sample includes approximately 7,500 clones, over 30% of them seen just once. Time point: mouse harvest day 14 after allogeneic transplant. Tail vein injection delivered 10^7 T-cell-depleted bone marrow cells and 10^6 splenic CD5+ T cells. Sequenced material: skin. Every receptor here comes from a female BALB/c mouse given C57BL/6 T cells with graft-versus-host disease after an allogeneic hematopoietic cell transplant.

Details on this clone: The germline and genes are mouse ones. The CDR3 goes on 1 residue after the read ends, and that part is filled in from the germline J gene. The J gene is TRBJ2-3, the V gene TRBV13-3; 9 bases map to TRBD2. The CDR3 contains 16 residues. With 2 bases clipped from V and 0 bases from J, the junction kept 4 bases outside the gene matches. Germline-derived CDR1 and CDR2 are NNHDY and SYVADS. The CDR3 DNA, read in part, is TGTGCCAGCAGTGACCTGGGGGGGTTTAGTGCAGAAACGCTGTAT. Protein product: CASSDLGGFSAETLY. The entire CDR3 sequence reads CASSDLGGFSAETLYF.

As concerns this clone: The genes are named according to mouse. CDR3 DNA (partial): TGTGCCAGCAGTCGGAACCAAGACACCCAGTAC. Its protein product is CASSRNQDTQY. The whole CDR3 is CASSRNQDTQYF. V gene TRBV26 combines with J gene TRBJ2-5; no definite D call. The read stops 1 residue short of the end of the CDR3; the missing end is completed from the germline J gene. Per germline, CDR1 KGHPV and CDR2 FQNQEV (reference sequence). With 4 bases removed from V and 0 bases from J, the gap between germline ends came to 2 bases. The CDR3 has 12 amino acids.

This clone was detected only a few times. The listed genes are named as in mouse. Read data end 1 residue before the CDR3 end; the end is taken from the germline J gene. The chain recombines TRBV16 with TRBJ2-3; D may be TRBD2 (5 bases). Trimming stripped 1 base from V and 0 bases from J, with 5 bases between. The germline V gene has CDR1 SGHSA and CDR2 FRNQAP. The CDR3 is 14 amino acids. CDR3 sequence reads: CASSLGTSAETLYF. The part of the CDR3 DNA that was read is TGTGCAAGCAGCTTAGGGACTAGTGCAGAAACGCTGTAT. Combining the CDR3 with reference TRBV16 and TRBJ2-3 gives the whole variable domain NAGVIQTPRHKVTGKGQEATLWCEPISGHSAVFWYRQTIVQGLEFLTYFRNQAPIDDSGMPKERFSAQMPNQSHSTLKIQSTQPQDSAVYLCASSLGTSAETLYFGSGTRLTVL.

This clone has only one observation. Gene names are mouse gene names. The sequence runs out 1 residue before the end of the CDR3; the remainder is reconstructed from the germline J gene. The gene calls are TRBV3 and TRBJ2-5, with a possible D match to TRBD1 (5 bases). Trimming left V 5 bases short and J 5 bases short, with 8 bases between. Looked up from germline, CDR1 is SNHLY and CDR2 is FYNGKV (reference sequence). This CDR3 has 12 residues. The part of the CDR3 DNA that was read is TGTGCCAGCAGCCCCCAGGGAGACACCCAGTAC. This codes for CASSPQGDTQY. The full CDR3 reads CASSPQGDTQYF. Full variable domain (missing parts from reference TRBV3 and TRBJ2-5): GPKVLQIPSHQIIDMGQMVTLNCDPVSNHLYFYWYKQILGQQMEFLVNFYNGKVMEKSKLFKDQFSVERPDGSYFTLKIQPTALEDSAVYFCASSPQGDTQYFGPGTRLLVL.

This clone qualifies as medium-sized (0.01 to 0.1%). Gene labels here are mouse ones. Sequencing ends 1 residue short of the CDR3 end; the germline J gene provides the rest. The chain recombines TRBV13-2 with TRBJ1-2; the D is unclear. The CDR3 is 13 amino acids. V lost 4 bases, J lost 0 bases, and 7 bases lay in between. Germline V gene data show CDR1 as NNHNN and CDR2 as SYGAGS (reference sequence). CDR3 protein: CASGNNANSDYTF. The covered CDR3 bases are TGTGCCAGCGGTAACAATGCAAACTCCGACTACACC.

Concerning this clone itself: Mouse names are used for the genes. From the germline J gene comes the end of the CDR3, since the read stops 1 residue before it. The gene calls are TRBV3 and TRBJ2-7, with D perhaps matching TRBD1 (6 bases). Germline CDR1 is SNHLY and CDR2 is FYNGKV (reference sequence). There are 14 residues in the CDR3. Deletions cut 0 bases from V and 2 bases from J, with 8 bases between. The sequenced CDR3 bases are TGTGCCAGCAGCTTAGCGGGACAAACCTATGAACAGTAC. This codes for CASSLAGQTYEQY. The entire CDR3 protein reads CASSLAGQTYEQYF.

For this clone: The gene symbols are mouse symbols. From the germline J gene comes the end of the CDR3, since the read stops 1 residue before it. V is TRBV26 and J is TRBJ2-5; 10 bases align to TRBD2. J was trimmed by 4 bases and V by 6 bases; bases with no gene match: 4. The CDR3 length is 14 residues. Germline V gene lookup returns CDR1 KGHPV and CDR2 FQNQEV (reference sequence). The CDR3 is CASSLGGREDTQYF. The CDR3 DNA, read in part, is TGTGCCAGCAGCCTGGGGGGGCGCGAAGACACCCAGTAC.

This clone was detected only a few times. Gene names refer to mouse genes. The read halts 1 residue ahead of the CDR3 end, with the missing end drawn from the germline J gene. J is TRBJ2-5 and V is TRBV23; TRBD1, the D gene given by the table, was not confirmed from the DNA. This CDR3 contains 15 residues. Germline assignment: CDR1 KGHTA and CDR2 FQNQQP. Partial CDR3 DNA: TGCTCCAGCAGCCTCCGGGACAGGGTCCAAGACACCCAGTAC. Translating it yields CSSSLRDRVQDTQY. The full CDR3 reads CSSSLRDRVQDTQYF.

Concerning this clone: The gene names here belong to mouse. The missing CDR3 end, 1 residue past where the read stops, is filled in from the germline J gene. This chain connects TRBV29 to TRBJ1-4; D is ambiguous. The CDR3 is 15 amino acids. From germline, CDR1 is MSHET and CDR2 SYDVDS. Trimming cost V 3 bases and J 3 bases, with 11 bases left between them. The CDR3 region is CASSFRGRANERLFF. The DNA read from the CDR3 is TGTGCTAGCAGTTTCAGAGGGAGGGCCAACGAAAGATTATTT.

This clone was counted only a few times. The listed genes are named as in mouse. Read data end 1 residue before the CDR3 end; the end is taken from the germline J gene. The chain uses TRBV26 and TRBJ2-7, with no clear D. Germline CDR1 reads KGHPV; CDR2 reads FQNQEV (reference sequence). This CDR3 contains 11 residues. Trimming left V 4 bases short and J 3 bases short, with 4 bases between. The part of the CDR3 DNA that was read is TGTGCCAGCAGTCGCAGCTATGAACAGTAC. Protein sequence: CASSRSYEQY. Given in full, the CDR3 is CASSRSYEQYF.

This clone ranks as medium-sized. Gene labels here are mouse ones. The CDR3 end lies 1 residue beyond the end of the read and is filled in from the germline J gene. This chain uses TRBV26 with TRBJ1-3; D perhaps matches TRBD1 (5 bases). V lost 3 bases, J lost 0 bases, and 9 bases lay in between. CDR1 and CDR2 from the germline V gene are KGHPV and FQNQEV (reference sequence). CDR3 length: 15 amino acids. The CDR3 sequence is CASSLEGNSGNTLYF. Partial CDR3 DNA: TGTGCCAGCAGTCTAGAGGGGAATTCTGGAAATACGCTCTAT.

This clone is medium-sized (0.01 to 0.1%) in the sample. The listed genes are named as in mouse. Read coverage stops 1 residue before the CDR3 terminus; the germline J gene supplies the remainder. Within the sample, other DNA sequences also encode this same CDR3. This sequence joins TRBV26 and TRBJ1-6; no definite D call. TRBJ1-6 is assigned to the ORF class and has an uncertain function. The CDR3 runs 13 residues. Germline CDR1 reads KGHPV; CDR2 reads FQNQEV (reference sequence). V lost 2 bases to trimming and J lost 3 bases, with 2 bases between them. CDR3 DNA, as far as it was read: TGTGCCAGCAGTCTGGGCTATAATTCGCCCCTCTAC. Translation: CASSLGYNSPLY. In full, the CDR3 is CASSLGYNSPLYF.

This clone was seen a handful of times. The gene names given are mouse names. With the read ending 1 residue before the CDR3 end, the germline J gene is used to fill in that end. The chain is built from TRBV16 and TRBJ1-5; TRBD1 matches at 10 bases. V trimming: 1 base; J trimming: 3 bases; junction bases outside the gene matches: 0. Germline CDR1 is SGHSA and CDR2 is FRNQAP. The CDR3 is 15 residues long. The CDR3: CASSLGTGGNQAPLF. Partial CDR3 DNA: TGTGCAAGCAGCTTAGGGACAGGGGGCAACCAGGCTCCGCTT.

In the case of this clone: The listed genes are named as in mouse. The read terminates 1 residue ahead of where the CDR3 ends, so the germline J gene completes it. The V gene is TRBV26, the J gene TRBJ1-4; no firm D call. This CDR3 has 14 residues. V dropped 4 bases and J dropped 0 bases, with 6 bases sitting between them. Germline CDR1 is KGHPV and CDR2 is FQNQEV (reference sequence). This chain's CDR3 is CASSRHLSNERLFF. Incomplete CDR3 DNA: TGTGCCAGCAGTCGACACCTTTCCAACGAAAGATTATTT.

About this clone itself: The gene names given are mouse names. The read comes to an end 1 residue before the CDR3 does, leaving the germline J gene to fill in the end. This rearrangement joins TRBV3 to TRBJ2-2; 10 bases match TRBD2. The CDR3 is made up of 16 amino acids. V was pared by 5 bases and J by 4 bases, with 7 bases of the junction left unmatched. CDR1 is SNHLY and CDR2 is FYNGKV in the germline V gene (reference sequence). The CDR3 reads CASSLWGGAGTGQLYF. The part of the CDR3 DNA that was read is TGTGCCAGCAGCCTCTGGGGGGGCGCTGGCACCGGGCAGCTCTAC.

A note on this clone: Mouse gene names and germline throughout. The read halts 1 residue ahead of the CDR3 end, with the missing end drawn from the germline J gene. This chain links TRBV26 with TRBJ1-2; tentatively, D is TRBD1 (6 bases). Germline CDR1 KGHPV, CDR2 FQNQEV (reference sequence). The CDR3 is made up of 15 amino acids. V was cut by 4 bases and J by 0 bases, with 12 bases left in between. CDR3 DNA, as far as it was read: TGTGCCAGCAGTCCCTACAGGGTTGCAAACTCCGACTACACC. This encodes CASSPYRVANSDYT. The entire CDR3 reads CASSPYRVANSDYTF.

A few counts support this clone. The gene symbols are mouse symbols. The sequence runs out 1 residue before the end of the CDR3; the remainder is reconstructed from the germline J gene. The chain couples TRBV5 to TRBJ2-3, with 11 bases matching TRBD2. This CDR3 is 14 amino acids long. The V segment lost 4 bases and the J segment 6 bases; nucleotides outside the gene matches: 3. Germline V lookup: CDR1 LGHNA, CDR2 YNLKQL (reference sequence). The CDR3 loop reads CASSPRLGGETLYF. Incomplete CDR3 DNA: TGTGCCAGCAGCCCGCGACTGGGGGGGGAAACGCTGTAT.

With respect to this clone: Any gene name here is a mouse gene name. The CDR3 end falls 1 residue outside the read, so it is completed with the germline J gene. The genes are TRBV12-1 and TRBJ2-5, with D perhaps matching TRBD1 (5 bases). Trimming left V 0 bases short and J 2 bases short, with 11 bases between. Germline lookup yields CDR1 SGHSN and CDR2 HYEKVE. The CDR3 is 15 amino acids. The covered CDR3 bases are TGTGCCAGCTCTCTCGAGGGGATTTTCCAAGACACCCAGTAC. Translating gives CASSLEGIFQDTQY. The whole CDR3 region reads CASSLEGIFQDTQYF.

This clone is large within its sample. The gene symbols are mouse symbols. The CDR3 end is not reached by the read, which stops 1 residue before it; the germline J gene fills it in. The chain employs TRBV15 and TRBJ2-7, with D possibly being TRBD1 (7 bases). The CDR3 loop spans 14 amino acids. V was shortened by 5 bases and J by 0 bases, with 11 bases between the two germline ends. The germline gives CDR1 SGHND, CDR2 FRSKSL. CDR3 DNA, as far as it was read: TGTGCCAGCAGTGTGGGGGACAGCTCCTATGAACAGTAC. The encoded protein is CASSVGDSSYEQY. Given in full, the CDR3 is CASSVGDSSYEQYF.